According to its frequency, the clone carrying this T cell receptor beta chain is medium-sized (0.01 to 0.1%). The antigen remains undetermined. The sample comes from a study of T cell clusters in autoimmune cytopenias. Study-wide context: The median distinct TRB clonotype count was 2,000 to 3,000 per sample, from a median 51,575 reads.

The CDR3 runs 15 residues. Germline loops: CDR1 LNHNV, CDR2 YYDKDF (reference sequence). Each sample's input was around 250 ng genomic DNA, 38,000 or so genome equivalents. Study-wide results and caveats: Primary autoimmune cytopenia patients seemingly lacked the physiological T cell clusters found in healthy donors.

Multiplex touch-down PCR amplified TRB using TRB-A and TRB-B pools in one tube. Each CDR3 protein gets one entry in TCRdb, which reprocessed the multiplex PCR reads and gives no DNA. In total, the table holds 8,000 to 8,500 distinct CDR3 sequences. The clonotype originates from a human donor with an autoimmune cytopenia or autoimmune hepatitis (not recorded which). The sequenced sample consisted of peripheral blood. The V gene is TRBV15, the J gene TRBJ2-7. This CDR3 is CATSRASAETYEQYF.